This T cell receptor beta chain was identified in a study of beta chain features in type 1 diabetes. General study findings and limits: Moderate yet significant TCRB CDR3 shortening was seen in Type 1 diabetes patients in all four CD4+ subsets.

Comment on this clone: What it binds is not known.

The investigators reverse transcribed all of the isolated RNA, so they sequenced expressed TCRB transcripts. Sequenced by immunoSEQ multiplex PCR; TCRdb stores in-frame clones only, minus some. This repertoire shows 65,000 to 85,000 clones, about 50% found once; its top ten account for around 0.7%. J was trimmed by 5 bases and V by 5 bases; bases with no gene match: 9. CDR1 and CDR2 (germline): SGHAT, FQNNGV. This CDR3 is built from 15 residues. Averaging approximately 0.11 L, one heparinised blood draw came from each individual donor. Sorting of CD4+ naive, central memory, regulatory and stem cell-like memory cells was performed via CD45RO/CCR7/CD25/CD127/CD95/CD27.

The rearrangement links TRBV11-2 to TRBJ2-1; 7 bases line up with TRBD2. What was sequenced was central memory CD4+ T cells from blood. This receptor was obtained from a man aged 25-45 years with type 1 diabetes. The DNA for the CDR3 is TGTGCCAGCAGCCTAAACGGGGGGTGGAACAATGAGCAGTTCTTC. It encodes CASSLNGGWNNEQFF.